The present TCR beta chain was sequenced within a study of neoadjuvant anti-PD-1 for oral cavity cancer. As for the study in general: Before surgery, most patients got three to four biweekly 3 mg/kg nivolumab doses.

Study-wide points: Only three patients per response group were TCR-analyzed; validation needed.

Regarding time point: after neoadjuvant nivolumab, at surgical resection. Patients had HPV-negative, locally advanced oral cavity squamous cell carcinoma. The germline gives CDR1 SGHNT, CDR2 YENEEA. The CDR3 spans 13 residues. Trimming at V came to 5 bases and at J to 3 bases, leaving 2 bases not matched to a gene. TCRdb keeps only in-frame clones here, not all; method: immunoSEQ multiplex PCR. The sample has some 6,000 clones, 55% seen once; the top ten hold approximately 8%. A remark on this clone: No antigen is known for it.

The chain employs TRBV11-3 and TRBJ2-3, with 7 bases aligning to TRBD2. The specimen was tumor tissue, collected after nivolumab (anti-PD-1) treatment. This clonotype originated in a person between 40 and 85 years old with oral cavity squamous cell carcinoma. CDR3 amino acids: CASSQGGTDTQYF. CDR3 nucleotide sequence: TGTGCCAGCAGCCAGGGAGGGACAGATACGCAGTATTTT. Full variable domain (missing parts from reference TRBV11-3 and TRBJ2-3): EAGVVQSPRYKIIEKKQPVAFWCNPISGHNTLYWYLQNLGQGPELLIRYENEEAVDDSQLPKDRFSAERLKGVDSTLKIQPAELGDSAVYLCASSQGGTDTQYFGPGTRLTVL.